This TCR beta chain emerged from a study of cytomegalovirus exposure and HLA in healthy donors. Study in general: Most donors, about 82% of 398 genotyped, fell in the Caucasian-associated ancestry cluster. Findings of the study overall: A few CMV-associated chains proved CMV antigen-specific in vitro.

Germline V gives CDR1 LGHNA, CDR2 YSLEER. Trimming took 4 bases from V and 0 from J, leaving 13 bases between them. The CDR3 covers 17 residues. Comment on this clone: Antigen unknown.

60 Vbeta and 13 Jbeta primers were used in PCR. In the original analysis: Per a later analysis, the number of unique TCR beta chains was roughly 87 million, of which 9 million to 14 million were shared. Assay used: immunoSEQ multiplex PCR; TCRdb lists only in-frame clones, some missing. The DNA was the basis for D and trimming; V, J and clone size are from that table. The sample has about 150,000 clones; 82% are singletons. This TCR was sampled from a woman between 45 and 65 years old in good health and CMV-seropositive. The rearrangement joins TRBV4-3 to TRBJ1-6, with D perhaps TRBD1 (5 bases). The specimen was PBMCs. This CDR3 is CASSPGTPNSYNSPLHF. The CDR3 coding sequence is TGCGCCAGCAGCCCGGGGACTCCCAACTCCTATAATTCACCCCTCCACTTT.